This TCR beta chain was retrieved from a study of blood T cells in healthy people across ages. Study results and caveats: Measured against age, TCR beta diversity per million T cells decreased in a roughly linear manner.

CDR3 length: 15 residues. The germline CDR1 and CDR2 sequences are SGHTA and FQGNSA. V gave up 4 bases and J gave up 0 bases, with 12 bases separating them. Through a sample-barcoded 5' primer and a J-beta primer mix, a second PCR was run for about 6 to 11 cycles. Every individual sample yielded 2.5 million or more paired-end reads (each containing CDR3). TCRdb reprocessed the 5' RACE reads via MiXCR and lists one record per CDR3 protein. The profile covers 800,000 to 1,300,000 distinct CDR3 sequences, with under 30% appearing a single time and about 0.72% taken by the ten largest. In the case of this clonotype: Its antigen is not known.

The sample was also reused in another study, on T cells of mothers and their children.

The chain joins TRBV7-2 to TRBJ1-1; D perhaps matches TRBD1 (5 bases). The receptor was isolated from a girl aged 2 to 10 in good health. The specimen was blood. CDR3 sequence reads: CASSWGGIMNTEAFF. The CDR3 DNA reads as TGTGCCAGCAGCTGGGGCGGGATTATGAACACTGAAGCTTTCTTT. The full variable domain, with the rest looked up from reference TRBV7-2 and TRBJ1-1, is GAGVSQSPSNKVTEKGKDVELRCDPISGHTALYWYRQSLGQGLEFLIYFQGNSAPDKSGLPSDRFSAERTGGSVSTLTIQRTQQEDSAVYLCASSWGGIMNTEAFFGQGTRLTVV.